This is a list of T cell receptor beta chains from one sample in a study of blood T cell repertoires in COVID-19. Profiled with immunoSEQ multiplex PCR; TCRdb holds only in-frame clones, not every one. Counted here are about 230,000 clones, 83% occurring once; the ten biggest clones make up approximately 5.3%. The sequencing input was peripheral blood. The receptors derive from a man of 80 years or more with acute or convalescent COVID-19. CDR3s include the opening cysteine and the closing phenylalanine or tryptophan. D genes are given only for firm matches. Clone size appears in some rows only: once, few, many, or a class for an expanded clone.

>-|TRBJ2-7|TRBD2|TRBV5-4
CASRWLAGTPPYEQYF
TGTGCCAGCAGATGGCTAGCGGGGACTCCCCCATACGAGCAGTACTTC
>-|TRBJ1-1|-|TRBV6-5
CVSGQMNTEAFF
TGTGTATCTGGACAGATGAACACTGAAGCTTTCTTT
>few|TRBJ2-7|TRBD2|TRBV3-1/TRBV3-2
CASSLYTSGGTYEQYF
TGTGCCAGCAGCCTCTATACGAGCGGGGGGACCTACGAGCAGTACTTC
>-|TRBJ2-2|-|TRBV28
CASSSSGSAGTGELFF
TGTGCCAGCAGTAGCAGCGGGTCAGCGGGCACCGGGGAGCTGTTTTTT
>-|TRBJ2-3|TRBD2|TRBV2
CASSGGLVPDTQYF
TGTGCCAGCAGTGGGGGACTAGTCCCAGATACGCAGTATTTT
>-|TRBJ1-2|TRBD1|TRBV5-6
CASSKGQGHGYTF
TGTGCCAGCAGCAAAGGACAGGGGCATGGCTACACCTTC
>-|TRBJ2-2|-|TRBV7-9
CASSLRVPTSHGELFF
TGTGCCAGCAGCCTACGGGTTCCGACTTCCCACGGGGAGCTGTTTTTT
>-|TRBJ1-2|-|TRBV21-1
CASSRRDRGHDGYTF
TGTGCCAGCAGCAGGCGGGACAGGGGGCATGATGGCTACACCTTC
>-|TRBJ1-1|-|TRBV5-1
CASSLWQLNTEAFF
TGCGCCAGCAGCTTGTGGCAGTTGAACACTGAAGCTTTCTTT
>-|TRBJ1-5|-|TRBV2
CASRRHNQPQHF
TGTGCCAGCAGAAGACATAATCAGCCCCAGCATTTT
>-|TRBJ2-3|-|TRBV18
CASSPLGGGIDTQYF
TGTGCCAGCTCACCACTGGGCGGAGGGATAGATACGCAGTATTTT
>-|TRBJ1-1|-|TRBV30
CAWSVASYTEAFF
TGTGCCTGGAGTGTGGCATCCTACACTGAAGCTTTCTTT
>-|TRBJ2-7|TRBD2|TRBV29-1
CSVETSGSYEQYF
TGCAGCGTTGAAACTAGCGGGAGCTACGAGCAGTACTTC
>-|TRBJ2-6|-|TRBV6-6
CASSRQGILSGANVLTF
TGTGCCAGCAGTCGCCAGGGGATTCTCTCTGGGGCCAACGTCCTGACTTTC
>-|TRBJ1-1|-|TRBV30
CAWTDWSRAFF
TGTGCCTGGACAGACTGGTCCCGGGCTTTCTTT
>-|TRBJ1-2|-|TRBV6-6
CASSVQGWDGYTF
TGTGCCAGCAGCGTACAGGGATGGGATGGCTACACCTTC
>-|TRBJ2-3|-|TRBV5-1
CASSRTAQGDTQYF
TGCGCCAGCAGCCGCACGGCCCAGGGCGATACGCAGTATTTT
>-|TRBJ1-3|-|TRBV19
CASTSWPSGNTIYF
TGTGCCAGTACCTCGTGGCCCTCTGGAAACACCATATATTTT
>-|TRBJ2-7|TRBD1|TRBV3-1/TRBV3-2
CASSYLDRANEQYF
TGTGCCAGCAGCTATCTGGACAGGGCCAACGAGCAGTACTTC
>-|TRBJ2-7|-|TRBV7-2
CASTPSWGDSYEQYF
TGTGCCAGCACCCCGAGTTGGGGAGACTCCTACGAGCAGTACTTC
>-|TRBJ2-1|-|TRBV29-1
CSVGAGYNEQFF
TGCAGCGTTGGGGCAGGGTATAATGAGCAGTTCTTC
>-|TRBJ1-2|TRBD1|TRBV27
CASSFLGTGVGYTF
TGTGCCAGCAGTTTCCTCGGGACAGGGGTTGGCTACACCTTC
>-|TRBJ1-1|-|TRBV4-2
CASSQETGTEAFF
TGTGCCAGCAGCCAAGAAACGGGAACTGAAGCTTTCTTT